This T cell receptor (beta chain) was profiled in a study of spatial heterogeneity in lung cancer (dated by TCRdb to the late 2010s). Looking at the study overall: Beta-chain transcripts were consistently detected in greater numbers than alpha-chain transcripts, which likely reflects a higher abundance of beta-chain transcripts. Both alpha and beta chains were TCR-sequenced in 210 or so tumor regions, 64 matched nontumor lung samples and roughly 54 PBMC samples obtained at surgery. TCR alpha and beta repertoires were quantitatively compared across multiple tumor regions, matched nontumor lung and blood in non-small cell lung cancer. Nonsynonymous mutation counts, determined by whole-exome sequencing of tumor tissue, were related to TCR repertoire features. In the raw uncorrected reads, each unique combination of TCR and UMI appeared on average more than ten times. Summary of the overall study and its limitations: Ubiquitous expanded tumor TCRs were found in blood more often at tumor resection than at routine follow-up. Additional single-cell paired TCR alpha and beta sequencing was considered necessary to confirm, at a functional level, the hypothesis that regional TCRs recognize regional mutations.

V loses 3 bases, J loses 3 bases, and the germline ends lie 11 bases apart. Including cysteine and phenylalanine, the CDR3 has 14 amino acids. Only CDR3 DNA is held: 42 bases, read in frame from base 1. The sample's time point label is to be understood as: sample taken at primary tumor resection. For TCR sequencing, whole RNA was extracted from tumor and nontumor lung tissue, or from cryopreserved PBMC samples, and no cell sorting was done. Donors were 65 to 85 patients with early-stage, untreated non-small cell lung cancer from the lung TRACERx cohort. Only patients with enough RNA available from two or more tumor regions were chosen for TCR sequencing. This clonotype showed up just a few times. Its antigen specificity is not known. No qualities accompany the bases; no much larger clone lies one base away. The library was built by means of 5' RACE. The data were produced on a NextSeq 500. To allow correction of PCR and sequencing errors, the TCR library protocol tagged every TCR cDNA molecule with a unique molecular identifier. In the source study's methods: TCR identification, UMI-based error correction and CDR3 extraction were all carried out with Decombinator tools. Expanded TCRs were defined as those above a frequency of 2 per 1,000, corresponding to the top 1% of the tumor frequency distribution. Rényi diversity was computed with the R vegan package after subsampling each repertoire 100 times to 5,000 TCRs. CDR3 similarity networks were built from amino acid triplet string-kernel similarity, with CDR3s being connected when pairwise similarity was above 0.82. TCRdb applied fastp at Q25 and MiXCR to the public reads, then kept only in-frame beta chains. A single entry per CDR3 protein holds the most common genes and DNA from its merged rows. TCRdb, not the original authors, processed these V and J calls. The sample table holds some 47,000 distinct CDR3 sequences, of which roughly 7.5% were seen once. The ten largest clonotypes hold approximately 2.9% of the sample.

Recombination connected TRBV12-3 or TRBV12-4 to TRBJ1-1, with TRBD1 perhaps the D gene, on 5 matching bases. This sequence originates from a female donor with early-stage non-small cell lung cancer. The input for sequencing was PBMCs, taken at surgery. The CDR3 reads CASSFREGDTEAFF. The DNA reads TGTGCCAGCAGTTTCAGAGAAGGGGACACTGAAGCTTTCTTT.